The 24 T cell receptor beta chains listed next were all sequenced from one sample in a study of blood T cell repertoires in COVID-19. Some clones are missing from TCRdb's copy, which holds only in-frame ones; the method was immunoSEQ multiplex PCR. The sample includes under 250,000 clones, roughly 91% of them seen just once. Material: peripheral blood. These receptors were collected from a man aged 25-45 years with COVID-19, enrolled during active disease.

The J gene is TRBJ1-4, the V gene TRBV7-9, with a tentative D call TRBD1 (6 bases). Germline lookup yields CDR1 SEHNR and CDR2 FQNEAQ (reference sequence). The length of the CDR3 is 17 residues. Trimming took off 5 bases at V and 3 bases at J, with 19 bases between the two ends. The CDR3 spells CASSDGQTLFPNEKLFF. Here the CDR3 DNA reads TGTGCCAGCAGCGATGGACAGACACTCTTCCCTAATGAAAAACTGTTTTTT.

The chain recombines TRBV4-1 with TRBJ1-5; the D is unclear. The CDR3 is 15 residues long. V dropped 1 base and J dropped 0 bases, with 7 bases sitting between them. Germline CDR1 MGHRA, CDR2 YSYEKL. The CDR3 bases are TGCGCCAGCAGCCAAGTGCCAGTTAGCAATCAGCCCCAGCATTTT. Translation gives CASSQVPVSNQPQHF.

The chain uses TRBV4-1 and TRBJ2-3; tentatively, D is TRBD1 (6 bases). V was clipped by 1 base and J by 2 bases, with 10 bases between them. The CDR3 spans 15 residues. Germline assignment: CDR1 MGHRA and CDR2 YSYEKL. CDR3 amino acids: CASSQVGAVTDTQYF. CDR3 sequence (DNA): TGCGCCAGCAGCCAAGTGGGGGCAGTCACAGATACGCAGTATTTT.

This rearrangement joins TRBV28 to TRBJ1-2; possibly TRBD1 for D (6 bases). The germline gives CDR1 MDHEN, CDR2 SYDVKM. Trimming took 5 bases from V and 1 from J, leaving 14 bases between them. The CDR3 has 15 amino acids. CDR3 DNA: TGTGCCAGCAGTCCCCGGACAGTAAATAACTATGGCTACACCTTC. It specifies CASSPRTVNNYGYTF.

The CDR3 loop reads CASSWVGGGPLDYGYTF. Here the CDR3 DNA reads TGTGCCAGCAGTTGGGTCGGGGGGGGACCCTTGGACTATGGCTACACCTTC. The chain joins TRBV6-8 to TRBJ1-2, with D perhaps TRBD1 (5 bases). Germline V gives CDR1 MNHGY, CDR2 SAAAGT. Trimming removed 4 bases from V and 3 bases from J, with 21 bases in between. CDR3 size: 17 residues.

The CDR3 DNA reads TGTGCCAGCAGCCCCCAATCGGACACTGAAGCTTTCTTT. Its protein product is CASSPQSDTEAFF. This chain joins TRBV7-9 and TRBJ1-1; D call uncertain. Deletions cut 5 bases from V and 3 bases from J, with 10 bases between. The CDR3 loop spans 13 amino acids. Germline lookup yields CDR1 SEHNR and CDR2 FQNEAQ (reference sequence).

This rearrangement joins TRBV6-6 to TRBJ2-5; 7 bases match TRBD2. The CDR3 totals 13 residues. Germline-derived CDR1 and CDR2 are MNHNY and SVGAGI (reference sequence). Trimming at V came to 6 bases and at J to 0 bases, leaving 1 base not matched to a gene. The CDR3 DNA is TGTGCCAGCAGCCGGGGGGACCAAGAGACCCAGTACTTC. Translated, it gives CASSRGDQETQYF.

The chain uses TRBV6-6 and TRBJ2-1; 7 bases line up with TRBD2. This CDR3 comprises 14 residues. V lost 7 bases to trimming and J lost 5 bases; unmatched junction nucleotides: 8. The germline V gene encodes CDR1 MNHNY and CDR2 SVGAGI (reference sequence). The CDR3 sequence is CASTLAGRDNEQFF. The DNA for the CDR3 is TGTGCCAGCACTCTAGCAGGGAGGGACAATGAGCAGTTCTTC.

J is TRBJ1-3 and V is TRBV10-3; D is unresolved. Germline CDR1 and CDR2: ENHRY and SYGVKD. This CDR3 comprises 12 residues. V was shortened by 5 bases and J by 4 bases, with 6 bases between the two germline ends. This CDR3 reads CAISPLGNTIYF. The CDR3 DNA reads TGTGCCATCAGTCCCCTGGGAAACACCATATATTTT.

The chain links TRBV6-5 to TRBJ1-1; 8 nucleotides agree with TRBD1. The germline V gene encodes CDR1 MNHEY and CDR2 SVGAGI. V was pared by 7 bases and J by 2 bases, with 6 bases of the junction left unmatched. CDR3 length: 14 amino acids. The CDR3 coding sequence is TGTGCCAGCAACGACAGGGGTGCAAACACTGAAGCTTTCTTT. It translates to CASNDRGANTEAFF.

The rearrangement uses TRBV19 and TRBJ1-5; unclear D gene. The germline CDR1 and CDR2 sequences are LNHDA and SQIVND (reference sequence). Between the trimmed V and J ends, which lost 0 bases and 0 bases, there was a span of 9 bases. This CDR3 is built from 16 residues. The CDR3 sequence is CASSIEASNSNQPQHF. In DNA, the CDR3 is TGTGCCAGTAGTATAGAAGCAAGCAATAGCAATCAGCCCCAGCATTTT.

The chain combines TRBV11-2 with TRBJ2-3; D uncertain. The CDR3 totals 13 residues. CDR1 and CDR2 from the germline V gene are SGHAT and FQNNGV. Trimming cost V 1 base and J 6 bases, with 8 bases left between them. CDR3 coding DNA: TGTGCCAGCAGCTTAGTATCCGGGGATACGCAGTATTTT. Protein: CASSLVSGDTQYF.

This sequence joins TRBV6-5 and TRBJ2-5, with 8 bases matching TRBD1. CDR1 is MNHEY, CDR2 SVGAGI, per germline. The CDR3 contains 15 residues. V gave up 2 bases and J gave up 3 bases; unmatched junction bases: 5. Here the CDR3 reads CASSYHGTGKETQYF. The CDR3 DNA reads TGTGCCAGCAGTTACCATGGGACAGGCAAAGAGACCCAGTACTTC.

This clone came up once. J is TRBJ2-1 and V is TRBV29-1, with 10 bases lining up with TRBD2. The V gene's germline CDR1 is SQVTM and CDR2 ANQGSEA. The CDR3 runs to 13 residues. The J segment lost 9 bases and the V segment lost 5 bases, leaving 7 bases of the junction unmatched. CDR3 sequence reads: CSVRTSGSGEQFF. DNA for the CDR3: TGCAGCGTTAGGACTAGCGGATCGGGTGAGCAGTTCTTC.

The chain carries TRBV20-1 and TRBJ1-2; no firm D call. The V gene lost 3 bases and the J gene lost 2 bases, with 10 bases spanning the gap. The V gene's germline CDR1 is DFQATT and CDR2 SNEGSKA (reference sequence). The CDR3 contains 13 residues. The CDR3 reads CSASGSKNYGYTF. In DNA, the CDR3 is TGCAGTGCTAGTGGGAGCAAGAACTATGGCTACACCTTC.

CDR3 protein: CASSWTATNTGELFF. CDR3 DNA sequence: TGTGCCAGTAGTTGGACTGCTACGAACACCGGGGAGCTGTTTTTT. V gene TRBV19 combines with J gene TRBJ2-2; tentatively, D is TRBD2 (5 bases). The length of the CDR3 is 15 residues. The V gene's germline CDR1 is LNHDA and CDR2 SQIVND (reference sequence). V shed 5 bases and J shed 0 bases, with 10 bases lying between them.

This CDR3 reads CASRLDSILNNQPQHF. The CDR3, as DNA: TGTGCCAGCAGACTGGACAGCATTCTTAACAATCAGCCCCAGCATTTT. This sequence joins TRBV5-5 and TRBJ1-5; D perhaps matches TRBD1 (6 bases). Trimming removed 5 bases at V and 3 bases at J, with 18 bases between. The CDR3 is 16 residues long. In germline, CDR1 is SGHKS, CDR2 YYEKEE (reference sequence).

This rearrangement joins TRBV7-2 to TRBJ1-6; TRBD1 is a possible D gene (6 bases). CDR1 and CDR2 from the germline V gene are SGHTA and FQGNSA. This CDR3 is 16 amino acids long. The V gene lost 3 bases and the J gene lost 5 bases, with 14 bases spanning the gap. Written as DNA, the CDR3 is TGTGCCAGCAGCTTCGGGTACTGGACAGATAATTCACCCCTCCACTTT. This sequence encodes CASSFGYWTDNSPLHF.

This CDR3 reads CASSYSGVDTEAFF. CDR3 DNA: TGTGCCAGCAGTTACTCAGGGGTGGACACTGAAGCTTTCTTT. The chain has TRBV6-5 and TRBJ1-1, with D maybe TRBD1 (5 bases). The V end was cut by 0 bases, the J end by 3 bases, with 8 bases between. Germline V CDR1 and CDR2: MNHEY, SVGAGI. The CDR3 runs 14 residues.

CDR3 nucleotides: TGTGCCAGCAGCCGACAGGGCCCGGACTACGAGCAGTACTTC. The encoded protein is CASSRQGPDYEQYF. The chain links TRBV7-9 to TRBJ2-7, with 7 nucleotides matching TRBD1. The junction had 7 bases not matched to a gene; V was cut back by 5 bases and J by 3 bases. Germline values: CDR1 SEHNR, CDR2 FQNEAQ (reference sequence). CDR3 size: 14 residues.

The chain links TRBV5-1 to TRBJ2-1; 13 bases match TRBD2. Trimming took 5 bases from V and 6 from J; bases not matched to a gene: 5. Germline V gives CDR1 SGHRS, CDR2 YFSETQ. CDR3 length: 15 amino acids. The CDR3 sequence: CASRGLAGRVNEQFF. In nucleotides, the CDR3 is TGCGCCAGCAGGGGACTAGCGGGGAGGGTCAATGAGCAGTTCTTC. Drawing the rest from reference TRBV5-1 and TRBJ2-1, the complete variable domain is KAGVTQTPRYLIKTRGQQVTLSCSPISGHRSVSWYQQTPGQGLQFLFEYFSETQRNKGNFPGRFSGRQFSNSRSEMNVSTLELGDSALYLCASRGLAGRVNEQFFGPGTRLTVL.

The chain uses TRBV9 and TRBJ2-1; D possibly corresponds to TRBD1 (5 bases). Germline V gives CDR1 SGDLS, CDR2 YYNGEE. With 3 bases removed from V and 3 bases from J, the gap between germline ends came to 10 bases. The CDR3 has 14 residues. The CDR3 protein is CASSGQGYYNEQFF. In DNA, the CDR3 is TGTGCCAGCAGCGGCCAGGGATACTACAATGAGCAGTTCTTC.

This chain uses TRBV6-4 with TRBJ2-3, with unresolved D. The CDR3 has 13 residues. Trimming stripped 1 base from V and 4 bases from J, with 6 bases between. Germline CDR1 MRHNA, CDR2 SNTAGT. The CDR3 region has the DNA TGTGCCAGCAGTGACTGGAGCGCAGATACGCAGTATTTT. Translated: CASSDWSADTQYF.

The rearrangement joins TRBV6-5 to TRBJ1-3, with D unclear. Trimming left V 7 bases short and J 8 bases short, with 15 bases between. The CDR3 spans 13 residues. The germline gives CDR1 MNHEY, CDR2 SVGAGI. CDR3 residues: CASTGSSGDTIYF. Written as DNA, the CDR3 is TGTGCCAGCACCGGGAGTTCAGGAGACACCATATATTTT.